Reported below is one T cell receptor beta chain. This clone has a handful of counts. It lacks a known antigen. No base quality information exists; no much larger clone differs at one position. The CDR3 spans 16 residues, from the cysteine through the phenylalanine. Only CDR3 DNA remains: 48 bases, in frame from the first base. Taken from the germline V gene (reference sequence), the CDR1 and CDR2 loops are LGHDT and YNNKEL. V gives up 2 bases and J gives up 0 bases, and the segment between their germline ends measures 11 bases. Participants in the prospective study were aged roughly 18 to 89 years, lived in about two dozen United States geographic areas, and enrolled through a virtual design. In the prospective study, cohorts were assigned on the basis of participant-reported clinical history obtained from a screening survey and a study questionnaire. Each participant in the prospective study had whole blood, serum and a nasopharyngeal or oropharyngeal swab collected by mobile phlebotomists. Prospective study participants could optionally give additional blood draws and questionnaires over a 2-month period. Blood samples from the prospective study were shipped frozen or at room temperature prior to DNA extraction.

This sample was taken from a study of blood T cell repertoires in COVID-19 (dated by TCRdb to about 2020). In terms of the full investigation: Collaborator samples came from the United States, Italy and Spain and covered acute and convalescent phases of COVID-19. The repertoires were released in a freely available public database intended as a resource for research on the immune response to SARS-CoV-2. A de-identified subject ID, COVID-19 status, age in years and sex were almost always included in the sample metadata. Where available, HLA class I and class II types were obtained from metadata supplied by the sample provider rather than from assay-based typing. The samples were drawn from two sources: the first 160 participants of the ongoing ImmuneRACE study, and fewer than 1,500 subjects contributed by 6 global collaborators. The prospective study material was composed of cDNA or gDNA derived from T cells, B-cell-depleted T cells, or PBMCs. Subjects who had been exposed to COVID-19, were actively infected with it, or had recovered from it provided the deeply sampled blood TCRbeta repertoires that made up the dataset. General conclusions and limits of the study: The quantity of clinical and demographic metadata differed by source and by participant and was supplied without curation.

TCRbeta CDR3 regions were amplified from genomic DNA by means of the immunoSEQ Assay, a bias-controlled multiplex PCR. The authors' pipeline ran thus. The number of nucleated cells in each sample was estimated by amplification of reference gene primers within the assay. To quantify the absolute abundance of each unique TCRbeta CDR3 rearrangement, sequence reads were collapsed and filtered. For each sample, productive Simpson clonality was calculated as the square root of Simpson's diversity index across productive rearrangements. This immuneACCESS table, as held by TCRdb, lists in-frame sequences with V and J called but not all clones. Of the missing ones, under half trace to an unresolved V gene in checked studies; the others have no known cause. V and J calls and clone size are those listed in that table; D and trimming were worked out from the DNA. This sample comprises about 280,000 clones, 90% of them detected only once. About 1.8% of the sample lies in the top ten.

This chain joins TRBV3-1 (or the pseudogene TRBV3-2) to TRBJ1-3; the D gene assignment is ambiguous. The source of this sequence is a woman between 18 and 30 years old with acute COVID-19. Sample: PBMCs or T cells enriched from blood (not recorded which). The DNA is TGTGCCAGCAGCCAACAGAACACAGTCTCTGGAAACACCATATATTTT. This is translated as CASSQQNTVSGNTIYF.